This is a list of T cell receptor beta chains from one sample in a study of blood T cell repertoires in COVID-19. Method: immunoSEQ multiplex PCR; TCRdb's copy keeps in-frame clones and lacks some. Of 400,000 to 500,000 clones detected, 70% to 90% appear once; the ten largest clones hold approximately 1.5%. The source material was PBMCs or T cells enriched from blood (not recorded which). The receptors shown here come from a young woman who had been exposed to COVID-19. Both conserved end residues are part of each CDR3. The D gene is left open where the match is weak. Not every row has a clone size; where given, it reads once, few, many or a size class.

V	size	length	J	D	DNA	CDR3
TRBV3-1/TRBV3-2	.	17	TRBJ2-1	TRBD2	TGTGCCAGCAGCCGACGGACTAGCGGGAAATCCTACAATGAGCAGTTCTTC	CASSRRTSGKSYNEQFF
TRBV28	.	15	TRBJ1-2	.	TGTGCCAGCAGGACCGGACAAATTTCTAACTATGGCTACACCTTC	CASRTGQISNYGYTF
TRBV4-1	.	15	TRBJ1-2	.	TGCGCCAGCAGTCAAGACGGACAGCCTAACTATGGCTACACCTTC	CASSQDGQPNYGYTF
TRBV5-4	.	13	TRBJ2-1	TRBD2	TGTGCCAGCAGCCGACTAGCGGGGGAAGAGCAGTTCTTC	CASSRLAGEEQFF
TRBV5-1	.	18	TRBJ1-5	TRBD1	TGCGCCAGCAGCTTGGGACAGGGGGGTCTAAATAGCAATCAGCCCCAGCATTTT	CASSLGQGGLNSNQPQHF
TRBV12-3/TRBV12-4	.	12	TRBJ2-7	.	TGTGCCAGCGGCAGGGAGGTCTACGAGCAGTACTTC	CASGREVYEQYF
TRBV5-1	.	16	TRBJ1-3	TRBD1	TGCGCCAGCAGCGTACTGACAGGGGTACCGGGAAACACCATATATTTT	CASSVLTGVPGNTIYF
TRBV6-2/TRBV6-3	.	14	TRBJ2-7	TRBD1	TGTGCCAGCAGTCATGGACAGGTCCTGTACGAGCAGTACTTC	CASSHGQVLYEQYF
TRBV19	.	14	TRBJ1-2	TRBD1	TGTGCCAGTAGTTCTACCGGGACAGCGAATGGCTACACCTTC	CASSSTGTANGYTF
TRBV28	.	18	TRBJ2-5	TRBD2	TGTGCCAGCAGTTTGGGGGGACTAGCGGGAGGGTGGCAAGAGACCCAGTACTTC	CASSLGGLAGGWQETQYF
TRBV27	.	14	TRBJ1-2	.	TGTGCCAGCAGTTTATCAGGGGCCGGCGGTGGCTACACCTTC	CASSLSGAGGGYTF
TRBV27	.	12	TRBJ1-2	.	TGTGCCAGCAGTGGACAGAACTATGGCTACACCTTC	CASSGQNYGYTF
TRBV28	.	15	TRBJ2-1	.	TGTGCCAGCAGTTTACTACGGGGTTACGACAATGAGCAGTTCTTC	CASSLLRGYDNEQFF
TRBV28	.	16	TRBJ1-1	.	TGTGCCAGCAGTCTGCACAGGGTCGGCGTGAACACTGAAGCTTTCTTT	CASSLHRVGVNTEAFF
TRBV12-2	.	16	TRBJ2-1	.	TGTGCAAGTCGCATAGGGACTTCCAGCTCCTACAATGAGCAGTTCTTC	CASRIGTSSSYNEQFF
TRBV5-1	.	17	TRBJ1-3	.	TGCGCCAGCAGCCCGCCAGGGACTGGAAATTCTGGAAACACCATATATTTT	CASSPPGTGNSGNTIYF
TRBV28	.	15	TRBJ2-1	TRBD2	TGTGCCAGCAGCCTGCGGGGGTCCTCATACAATGAGCAGTTCTTC	CASSLRGSSYNEQFF
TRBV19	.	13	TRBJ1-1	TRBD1	TGTGCCAGTCAGGGGGTTGTCGAAACTGAAGCTTTCTTT	CASQGVVETEAFF
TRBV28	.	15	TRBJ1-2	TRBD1	TGTGCCAGCAGTTTATCACAAACAGGGGACTATGGCTACACCTTC	CASSLSQTGDYGYTF
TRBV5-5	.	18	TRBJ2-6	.	TGTGCCAGCAGCCCTCTAGCAGGGGCCCTCTCTGGGGCCAACGTCCTGACTTTC	CASSPLAGALSGANVLTF
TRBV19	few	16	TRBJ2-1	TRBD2	TGTGCCAGTAGTGGACTAGCGGGGCCCTCCTACAATGAGCAGTTCTTC	CASSGLAGPSYNEQFF
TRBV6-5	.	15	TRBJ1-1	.	TGTGCCAGCTGTCTCAGTTGGGGGGGAGGAACTGAAGCTTTCTTT	CASCLSWGGGTEAFF
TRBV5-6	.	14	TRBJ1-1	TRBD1	TGTGCCAGCAGCTGGTGGACAGGGGTCACTGAAGCTTTCTTT	CASSWWTGVTEAFF